These T cell receptor beta chains were read from a single sample in a study of T cell changes during pregnancy in multiple sclerosis. TCRdb keeps only in-frame clones here, not all; method: immunoSEQ multiplex PCR. The table has about 130,000 clones, 90% to 98% seen once. This specimen consisted of peripheral blood, obtained after pregnancy. These receptors were collected from a female donor with multiple sclerosis, enrolled in a pregnancy study. CDR3s include the opening cysteine and the closing phenylalanine or tryptophan. The order of the fields is J gene, V gene, D gene, CDR3 protein, CDR3 DNA. The D gene is left open where the match is weak.

J gene: TRBJ2-7
V gene: TRBV5-1
D gene: TRBD2
CDR3 protein: CASSYDGRDYAYEQYF
CDR3 DNA: TGCGCCAGCAGCTACGATGGGCGGGACTATGCCTACGAGCAGTACTTC

J gene: TRBJ1-2
V gene: TRBV28
D gene: .
CDR3 protein: CASRHTPLYGYTF
CDR3 DNA: TGTGCCAGCAGGCACACCCCTTTATATGGCTACACCTTC

J gene: TRBJ2-3
V gene: TRBV15
D gene: TRBD2
CDR3 protein: CATSRDVGTRAQYF
CDR3 DNA: TGTGCCACCAGCAGAGATGTGGGGACTAGAGCGCAGTATTTT

J gene: TRBJ2-3
V gene: TRBV5-6
D gene: .
CDR3 protein: CASRPAGPDTQYF
CDR3 DNA: TGTGCCAGCAGGCCCGCGGGGCCAGATACGCAGTATTTT

J gene: TRBJ2-3
V gene: TRBV18
D gene: TRBD1
CDR3 protein: CASSPLRDRGSDTQYF
CDR3 DNA: TGTGCCAGCTCACCACTAAGGGACAGGGGTTCAGATACGCAGTATTTT

J gene: TRBJ2-1
V gene: TRBV27
D gene: TRBD2
CDR3 protein: CASREAGGVEQFF
CDR3 DNA: TGTGCCAGCAGGGAGGCGGGAGGGGTCGAGCAGTTCTTC

J gene: TRBJ1-5
V gene: TRBV9
D gene: TRBD1
CDR3 protein: CASSRTGGNQPQHF
CDR3 DNA: TGTGCCAGCAGCCGGACAGGGGGCAATCAGCCCCAGCATTTT

J gene: TRBJ2-2
V gene: TRBV7-9
D gene: .
CDR3 protein: CASSQTGSKGELFF
CDR3 DNA: TGTGCCAGCAGCCAAACAGGTTCAAAAGGGGAGCTGTTTTTT

J gene: TRBJ2-1
V gene: TRBV2
D gene: .
CDR3 protein: CASRGPGYNEQFF
CDR3 DNA: TGTGCCAGCCGTGGCCCGGGGTACAATGAGCAGTTCTTC

J gene: TRBJ2-1
V gene: TRBV4-3
D gene: .
CDR3 protein: CASSLNQFF
CDR3 DNA: TGCGCCAGCAGCCTTAATCAGTTCTTC

J gene: TRBJ2-3
V gene: TRBV29-1
D gene: TRBD2
CDR3 protein: CSGRGTSANTDTQYF
CDR3 DNA: TGCAGCGGGAGGGGAACTAGCGCCAACACAGATACGCAGTATTTT

J gene: TRBJ1-1
V gene: TRBV5-4
D gene: .
CDR3 protein: CASSLDSRGSITEAFF
CDR3 DNA: TGTGCCAGCAGCTTGGATTCTCGGGGGTCGATCACTGAAGCTTTCTTT